Shown below are 9 T cell receptor beta chains from a single sample sequenced in a study of beta chain features in type 1 diabetes. Notes on the study in general: Patients with Type 1 diabetes showed moderately but significantly shorter TCRB CDR3s in all four CD4+ subsets.

The entirety of the isolated RNA underwent reverse transcription, so expressed TCRB transcripts were sequenced. Generated by immunoSEQ multiplex PCR, the TCRdb table keeps only in-frame clones and is missing some. Of tens of thousands of clones listed, under 60% are singletons. What these receptors recognize is not known. Input material: Tregs from blood. The receptors shown here come from a woman aged 35 to 49 with type 1 diabetes.

The chain recombines TRBV7-8 with TRBJ1-1; 8 bases are a match to TRBD1. CDR3 size: 14 residues. J was trimmed by 4 bases and V by 4 bases; bases with no gene match: 5. Germline loops: CDR1 SGHVS, CDR2 FQNEAQ. The CDR3 DNA reads as TGTGCCAGCAGCTCCAGGGGGCTGGGCACTGAAGCTTTCTTT. Protein: CASSSRGLGTEAFF.

The gene calls are TRBV28 and TRBJ1-5; D remains ambiguous. The CDR3 consists of 15 residues. CDR1 is MDHEN, CDR2 SYDVKM, per germline. Trimming stripped 3 bases from V and 2 bases from J, with 11 bases between. The CDR3 DNA is TGTGCCAGCAGTTTCCGGGATCTTCGCAATCAGCCCCAGCATTTT. Its translation: CASSFRDLRNQPQHF.

The chain links TRBV20-1 to TRBJ2-7; the D gene is possibly TRBD2 (6 bases). The length of the CDR3 is 10 residues. Trimming took off 5 bases at V and 9 bases at J, with 11 bases between the two ends. The V gene's germline CDR1 is DFQATT and CDR2 SNEGSKA (reference sequence). In DNA form, the CDR3 reads TGCAGTGCTCCCTCCGGGAGGCAGTACTTC. Amino acid sequence: CSAPSGRQYF.

The J gene is TRBJ1-1, the V gene TRBV7-2, with a possible D match to TRBD1 (6 bases). The ends were cut back, 4 bases at V and 2 bases at J, with 14 bases in the middle. The CDR3 loop spans 15 amino acids. Looked up from germline, CDR1 is SGHTA and CDR2 is FQGNSA. The CDR3 DNA sequence: TGTGCCAGCAGCTCCCGGCGACAGGCTAACACTGAAGCTTTCTTT. Encoded protein: CASSSRRQANTEAFF.

V is TRBV5-4 and J is TRBJ1-1, with D unresolved. The CDR3 extends over 16 amino acids. Germline loops: CDR1 SGHNT, CDR2 YYREEE (reference sequence). Trimming left V 2 bases short and J 0 bases short, with 14 bases between. CDR3 coding DNA: TGTGCCAGCAGCTTCCTCGGAGTTGGGTTGAACACTGAAGCTTTCTTT. This translates into CASSFLGVGLNTEAFF.

This clone has just a few counts. The chain combines TRBV28 with TRBJ2-7; a possible D gene is TRBD1 (5 bases). Between the trimmed V and J ends, which lost 3 bases and 5 bases, there was a span of 5 bases. Germline V gives CDR1 MDHEN, CDR2 SYDVKM. The CDR3 is 11 amino acids. The CDR3 reads CASSFRDEQYF. CDR3 bases: TGTGCCAGCAGTTTCAGGGACGAGCAGTACTTC. Based on the CDR3 plus reference TRBV28 and TRBJ2-7, the full variable domain is DVKVTQSSRYLVKRTGEKVFLECVQDMDHENMFWYRQDPGLGLRLIYFSYDVKMKEKGDIPEGYSVSREKKERFSLILESASTNQTSMYLCASSFRDEQYFGPGTRLTVT.

This sequence joins TRBV2 and TRBJ2-1; TRBD1 agrees at 10 bases. From germline, CDR1 is SNHLY and CDR2 FYNNEI. V trimming: 10 bases; J trimming: 7 bases; junction bases outside the gene matches: 4. The CDR3 runs 12 residues. CDR3 sequence (DNA): TGTGCCACCGGGACAGGGGCAAATGAGCAGTTCTTC. Translating gives CATGTGANEQFF.

The V call is TRBV30, the J call TRBJ1-5; D not certain. With 0 bases removed from V and 6 bases from J, the gap between germline ends came to 12 bases. Germline assignment: CDR1 GTSNPN and CDR2 SVGIG (reference sequence). The CDR3 totals 14 residues. In nucleotides, the CDR3 is TGTGCCTGGAGTGTGGTCGGGGTTATTCAGCCCCAGCATTTT. Encoded protein: CAWSVVGVIQPQHF.

The V and J genes are TRBV15 and TRBJ2-5; 7 bases are shared with TRBD1. The V gene end was trimmed by 6 bases and the J gene end by 10 bases; junction bases not matched to a gene: 8. Germline V gives CDR1 LNHNV, CDR2 YYDKDF (reference sequence). This CDR3 contains 12 residues. The CDR3, as DNA: TGTGCCACCAGTTATCCGGGACAGCTCCAGTACTTC. It is translated as CATSYPGQLQYF.